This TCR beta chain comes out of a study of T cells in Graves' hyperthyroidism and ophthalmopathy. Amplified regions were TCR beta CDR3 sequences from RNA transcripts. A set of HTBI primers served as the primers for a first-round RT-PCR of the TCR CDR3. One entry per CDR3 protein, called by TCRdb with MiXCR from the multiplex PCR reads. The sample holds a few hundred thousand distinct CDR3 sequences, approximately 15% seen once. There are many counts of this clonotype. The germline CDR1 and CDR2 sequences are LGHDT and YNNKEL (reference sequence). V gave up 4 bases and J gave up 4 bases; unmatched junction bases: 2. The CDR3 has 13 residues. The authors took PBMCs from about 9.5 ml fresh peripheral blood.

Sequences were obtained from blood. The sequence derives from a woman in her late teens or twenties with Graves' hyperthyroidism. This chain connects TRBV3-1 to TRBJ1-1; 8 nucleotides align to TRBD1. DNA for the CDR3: TGTGCCAGCAGCCGGACAGGGACCACTGAAGCTTTCTTT. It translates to CASSRTGTTEAFF.